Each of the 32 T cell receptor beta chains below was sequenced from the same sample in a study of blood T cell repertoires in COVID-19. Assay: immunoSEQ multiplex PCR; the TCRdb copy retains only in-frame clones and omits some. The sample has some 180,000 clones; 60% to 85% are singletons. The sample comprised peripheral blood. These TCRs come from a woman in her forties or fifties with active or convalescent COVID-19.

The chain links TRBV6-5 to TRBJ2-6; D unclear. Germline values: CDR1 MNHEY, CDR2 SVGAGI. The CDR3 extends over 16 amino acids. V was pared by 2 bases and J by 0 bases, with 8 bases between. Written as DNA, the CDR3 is TGTGCCAGCAGTTACGAGCGTAGCTCTGGGGCCAACGTCCTGACTTTC. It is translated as CASSYERSSGANVLTF.

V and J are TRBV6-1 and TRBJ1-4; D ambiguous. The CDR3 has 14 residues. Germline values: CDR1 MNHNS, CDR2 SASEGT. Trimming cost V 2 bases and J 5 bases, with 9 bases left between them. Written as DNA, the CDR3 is TGTGCCAGCAGTGAATCGACGGAGAATGAAAAACTGTTTTTT. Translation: CASSESTENEKLFF.

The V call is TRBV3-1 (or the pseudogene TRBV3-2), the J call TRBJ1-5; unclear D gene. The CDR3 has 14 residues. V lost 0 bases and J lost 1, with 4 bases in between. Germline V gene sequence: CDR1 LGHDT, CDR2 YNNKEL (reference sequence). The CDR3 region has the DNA TGTGCCAGCAGCCAAGATCAGAGCAATCAGCCCCAGCATTTT. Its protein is CASSQDQSNQPQHF.

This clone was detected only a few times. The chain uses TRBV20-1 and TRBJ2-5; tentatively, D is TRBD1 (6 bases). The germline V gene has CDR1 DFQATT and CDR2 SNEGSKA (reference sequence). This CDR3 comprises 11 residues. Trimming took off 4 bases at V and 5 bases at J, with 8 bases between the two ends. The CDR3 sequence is CSANRGETQYF. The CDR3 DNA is TGCAGTGCTAATAGGGGGGAGACCCAGTACTTC.

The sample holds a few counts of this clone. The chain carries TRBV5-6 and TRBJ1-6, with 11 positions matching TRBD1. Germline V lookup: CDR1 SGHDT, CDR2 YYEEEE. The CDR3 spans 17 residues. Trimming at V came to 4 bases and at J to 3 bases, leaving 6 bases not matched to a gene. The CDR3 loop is CASSTTGTGGYNSPLHF. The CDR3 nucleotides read TGTGCCAGCAGCACCACCGGGACAGGGGGCTATAATTCACCCCTCCACTTT. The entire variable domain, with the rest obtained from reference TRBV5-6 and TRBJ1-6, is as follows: DAGVTQSPTHLIKTRGQQVTLRCSPKSGHDTVSWYQQALGQGPQFIFQYYEEEERQRGNFPDRFSGHQFPNYSSELNVNALLLGDSALYLCASSTTGTGGYNSPLHFGNGTRLTVT.

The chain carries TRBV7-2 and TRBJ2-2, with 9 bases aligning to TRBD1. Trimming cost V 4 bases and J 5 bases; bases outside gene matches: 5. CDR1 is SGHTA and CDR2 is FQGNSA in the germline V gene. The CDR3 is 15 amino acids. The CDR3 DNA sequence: TGTGCCAGCAGCTCCCCGACAGGGGGTACCGGGGAGCTGTTTTTT. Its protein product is CASSSPTGGTGELFF.

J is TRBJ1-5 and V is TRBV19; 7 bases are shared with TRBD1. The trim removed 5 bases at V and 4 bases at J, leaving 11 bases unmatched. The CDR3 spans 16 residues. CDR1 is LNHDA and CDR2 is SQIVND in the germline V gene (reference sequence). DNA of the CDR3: TGTGCCAGTAGTTTCCCGTCGACAGGGCGAAATCAGCCCCAGCATTTT. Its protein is CASSFPSTGRNQPQHF.

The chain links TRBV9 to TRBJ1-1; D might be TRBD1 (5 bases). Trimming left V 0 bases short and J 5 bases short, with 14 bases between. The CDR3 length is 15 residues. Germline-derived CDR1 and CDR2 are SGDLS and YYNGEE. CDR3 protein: CASSVARGLRTEAFF. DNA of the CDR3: TGTGCCAGCAGCGTAGCTAGGGGCTTAAGGACTGAAGCTTTCTTT.

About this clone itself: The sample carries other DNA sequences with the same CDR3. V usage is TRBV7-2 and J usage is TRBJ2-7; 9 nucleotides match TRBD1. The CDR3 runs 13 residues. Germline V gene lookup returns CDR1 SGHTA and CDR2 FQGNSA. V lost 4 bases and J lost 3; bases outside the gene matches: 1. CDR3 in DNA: TGTGCCAGCAGCTCGGACAGGGGCTACGAGCAGTACTTC. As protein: CASSSDRGYEQYF.

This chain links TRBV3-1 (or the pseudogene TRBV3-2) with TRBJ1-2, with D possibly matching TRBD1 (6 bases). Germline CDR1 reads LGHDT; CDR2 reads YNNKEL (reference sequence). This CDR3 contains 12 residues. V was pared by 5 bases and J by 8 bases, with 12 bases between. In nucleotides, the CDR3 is TGTGCCAGCAGCTCACAGGGACGGGGCTACACCTTC. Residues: CASSSQGRGYTF.

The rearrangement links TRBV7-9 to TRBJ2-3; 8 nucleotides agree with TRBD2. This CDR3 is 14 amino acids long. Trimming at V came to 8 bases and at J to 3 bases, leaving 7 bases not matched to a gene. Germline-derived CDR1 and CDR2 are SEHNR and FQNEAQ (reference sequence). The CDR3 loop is CASRAGLGTDTQYF. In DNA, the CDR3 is TGTGCCAGCCGGGCGGGACTAGGGACAGATACGCAGTATTTT.

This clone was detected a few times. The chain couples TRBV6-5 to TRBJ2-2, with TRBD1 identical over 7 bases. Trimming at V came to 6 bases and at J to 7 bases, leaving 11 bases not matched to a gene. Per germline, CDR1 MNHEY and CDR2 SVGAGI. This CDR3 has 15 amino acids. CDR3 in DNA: TGTGCCAGCAGCATGACAGGGTACGGGGTCGGGGAGCTGTTTTTT. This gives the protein CASSMTGYGVGELFF.

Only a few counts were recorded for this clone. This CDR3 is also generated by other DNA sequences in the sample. CDR3 in amino acids: CASRTSGPSYNEQFF. CDR3 DNA: TGTGCCAGTAGGACTAGCGGGCCCTCCTACAATGAGCAGTTCTTC. The chain joins TRBV19 to TRBJ2-1, with 10 bases identical to TRBD2. Germline-derived CDR1 and CDR2 are LNHDA and SQIVND (reference sequence). J lost 0 bases, V lost 6 bases, and 2 bases had no gene match. The CDR3 extends over 15 amino acids.

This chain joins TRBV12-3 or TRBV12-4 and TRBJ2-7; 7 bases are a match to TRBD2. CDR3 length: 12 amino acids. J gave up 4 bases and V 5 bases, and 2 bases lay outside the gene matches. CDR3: CASSGGVYEQYF. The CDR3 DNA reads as TGTGCCAGCAGTGGGGGGGTGTACGAGCAGTACTTC.

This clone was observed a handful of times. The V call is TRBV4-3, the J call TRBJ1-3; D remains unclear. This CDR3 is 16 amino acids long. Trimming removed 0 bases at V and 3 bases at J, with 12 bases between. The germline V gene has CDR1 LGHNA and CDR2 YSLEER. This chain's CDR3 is CASSQDWRENGNTIYF. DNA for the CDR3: TGCGCCAGCAGCCAAGATTGGCGGGAAAATGGAAACACCATATATTTT.

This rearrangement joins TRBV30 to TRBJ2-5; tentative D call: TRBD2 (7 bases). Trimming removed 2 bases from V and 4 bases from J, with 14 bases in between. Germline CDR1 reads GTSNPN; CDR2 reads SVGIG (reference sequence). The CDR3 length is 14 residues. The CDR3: CAWSHGAGAETQYF. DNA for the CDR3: TGTGCCTGGAGTCATGGGGCGGGGGCAGAGACCCAGTACTTC.

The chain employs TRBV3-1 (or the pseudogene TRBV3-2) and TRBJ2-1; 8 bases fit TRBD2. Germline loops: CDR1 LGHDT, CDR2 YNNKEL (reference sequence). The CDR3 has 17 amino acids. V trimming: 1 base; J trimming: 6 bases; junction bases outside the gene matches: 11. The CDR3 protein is CASSQGQLAALGNEQFF. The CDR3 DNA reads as TGTGCCAGCAGCCAAGGCCAACTAGCGGCCCTGGGCAATGAGCAGTTCTTC.

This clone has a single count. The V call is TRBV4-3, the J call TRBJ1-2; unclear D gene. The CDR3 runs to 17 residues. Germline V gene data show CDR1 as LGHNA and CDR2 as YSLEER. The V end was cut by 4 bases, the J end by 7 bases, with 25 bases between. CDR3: CASSPVGVRQEVSGYTF. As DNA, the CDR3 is TGCGCCAGCAGCCCAGTCGGGGTGCGGCAGGAGGTTAGTGGCTACACCTTC.

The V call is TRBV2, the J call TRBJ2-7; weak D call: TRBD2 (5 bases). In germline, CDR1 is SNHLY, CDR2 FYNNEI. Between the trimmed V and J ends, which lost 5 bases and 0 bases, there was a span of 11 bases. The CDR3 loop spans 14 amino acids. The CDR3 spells CASSHEGSSYEQYF. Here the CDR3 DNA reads TGTGCCAGCAGTCACGAGGGAAGCTCCTACGAGCAGTACTTC.

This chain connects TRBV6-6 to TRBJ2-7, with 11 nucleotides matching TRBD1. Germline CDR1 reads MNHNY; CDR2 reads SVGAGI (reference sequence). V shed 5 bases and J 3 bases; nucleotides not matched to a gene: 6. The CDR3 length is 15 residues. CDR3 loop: CASSPRTGGYYEQYF. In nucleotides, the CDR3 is TGTGCCAGCAGTCCCAGGACAGGGGGCTACTACGAGCAGTACTTC.

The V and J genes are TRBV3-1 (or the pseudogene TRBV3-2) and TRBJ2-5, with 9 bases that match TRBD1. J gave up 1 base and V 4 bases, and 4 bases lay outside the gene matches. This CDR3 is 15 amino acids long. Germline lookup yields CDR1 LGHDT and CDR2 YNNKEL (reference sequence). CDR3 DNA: TGTGCCAGCAGCCCAGGACAGGGGAGCCAAGAGACCCAGTACTTC. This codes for CASSPGQGSQETQYF.

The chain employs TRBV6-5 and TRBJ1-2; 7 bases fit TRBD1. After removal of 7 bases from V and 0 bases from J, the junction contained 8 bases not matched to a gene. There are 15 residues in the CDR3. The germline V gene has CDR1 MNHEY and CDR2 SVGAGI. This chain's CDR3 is CASTARQGTNYGYTF. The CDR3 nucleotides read TGTGCCAGCACCGCCCGACAGGGTACTAACTATGGCTACACCTTC.

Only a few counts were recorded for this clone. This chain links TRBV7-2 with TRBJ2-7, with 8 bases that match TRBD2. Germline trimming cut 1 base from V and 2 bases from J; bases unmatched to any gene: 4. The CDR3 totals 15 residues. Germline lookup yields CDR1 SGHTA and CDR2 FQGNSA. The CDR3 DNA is TGTGCCAGCAGCTTAGGCCTAGCGGGTACCTACGAGCAGTACTTC. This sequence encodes CASSLGLAGTYEQYF.

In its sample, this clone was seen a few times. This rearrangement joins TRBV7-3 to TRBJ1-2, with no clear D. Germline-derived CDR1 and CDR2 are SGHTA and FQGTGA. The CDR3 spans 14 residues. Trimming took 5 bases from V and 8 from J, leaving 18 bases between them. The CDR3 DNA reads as TGTGCCAGCAGCCCTCAGGCGGGTTTTGAGGGCTACACCTTC. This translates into CASSPQAGFEGYTF.

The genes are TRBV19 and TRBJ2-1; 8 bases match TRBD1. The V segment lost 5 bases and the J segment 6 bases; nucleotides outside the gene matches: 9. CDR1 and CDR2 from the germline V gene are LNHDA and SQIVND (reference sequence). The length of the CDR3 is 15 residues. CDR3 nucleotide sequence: TGTGCCAGTAGTGCTTCAGGGGGCGATTTCAATGAGCAGTTCTTC. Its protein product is CASSASGGDFNEQFF.

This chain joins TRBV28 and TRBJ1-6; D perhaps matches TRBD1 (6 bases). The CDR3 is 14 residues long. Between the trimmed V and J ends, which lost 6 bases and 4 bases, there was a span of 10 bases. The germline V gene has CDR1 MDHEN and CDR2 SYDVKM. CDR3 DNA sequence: TGTGCCAGCAGGCTGGACAGTTATAATTCACCCCTCCACTTT. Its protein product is CASRLDSYNSPLHF.

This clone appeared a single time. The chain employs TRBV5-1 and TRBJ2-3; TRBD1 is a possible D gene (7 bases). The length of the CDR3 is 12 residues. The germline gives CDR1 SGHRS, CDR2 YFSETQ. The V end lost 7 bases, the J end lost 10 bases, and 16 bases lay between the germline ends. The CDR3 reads CASAGRGEPQYF. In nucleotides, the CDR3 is TGCGCCAGCGCGGGCAGGGGGGAGCCGCAGTATTTT.

CDR3 nucleotide sequence: TGTGCCAGCAGCATGACTAGCGGGGTAAACACCGGGGAGCTGTTTTTT. It yields the protein CASSMTSGVNTGELFF. The rearrangement links TRBV7-3 to TRBJ2-2; 11 bases match TRBD2. Germline assignment: CDR1 SGHTA and CDR2 FQGTGA. With V trimmed by 5 bases and J by 2 bases, 4 bases remained unmatched. CDR3 length equals 16 residues. Full variable domain (rest looked up from reference TRBV7-3 and TRBJ2-2): GAGVSQTPSNKVTEKGKYVELRCDPISGHTALYWYRQSLGQGPEFLIYFQGTGAADDSGLPNDRFFAVRPEGSVSTLKIQRTERGDSAVYLCASSMTSGVNTGELFFGEGSRLTVL.

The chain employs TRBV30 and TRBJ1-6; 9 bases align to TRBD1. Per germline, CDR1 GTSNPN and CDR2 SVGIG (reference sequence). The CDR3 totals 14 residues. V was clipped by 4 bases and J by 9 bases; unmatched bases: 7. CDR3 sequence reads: CAWTLQGATSPLHF. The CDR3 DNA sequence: TGTGCCTGGACCCTACAGGGGGCCACTTCACCCCTCCACTTT. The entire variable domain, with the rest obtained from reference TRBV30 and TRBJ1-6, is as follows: SQTIHQWPATLVQPVGSPLSLECTVEGTSNPNLYWYRQAAGRGLQLLFYSVGIGQISSEVPQNLSASRPQDRQFILSSKKLLLSDSGFYLCAWTLQGATSPLHFGNGTRLTVT.

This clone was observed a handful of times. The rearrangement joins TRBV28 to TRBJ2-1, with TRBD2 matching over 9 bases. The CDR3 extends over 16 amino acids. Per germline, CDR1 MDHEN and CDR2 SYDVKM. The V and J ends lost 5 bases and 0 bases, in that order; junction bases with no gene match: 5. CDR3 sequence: CASSQDSGSSYNEQFF. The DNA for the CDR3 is TGTGCCAGCAGTCAAGATAGCGGGAGCTCCTACAATGAGCAGTTCTTC.

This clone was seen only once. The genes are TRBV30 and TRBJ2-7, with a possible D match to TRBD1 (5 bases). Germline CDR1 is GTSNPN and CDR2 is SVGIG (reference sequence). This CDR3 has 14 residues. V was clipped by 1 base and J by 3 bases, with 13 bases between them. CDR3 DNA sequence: TGTGCCTGGAGTGAGGGGCCACAGGACTACGAGCAGTACTTC. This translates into CAWSEGPQDYEQYF. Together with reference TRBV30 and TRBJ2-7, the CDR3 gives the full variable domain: SQTIHQWPATLVQPVGSPLSLECTVEGTSNPNLYWYRQAAGRGLQLLFYSVGIGQISSEVPQNLSASRPQDRQFILSSKKLLLSDSGFYLCAWSEGPQDYEQYFGPGTRLTVT.

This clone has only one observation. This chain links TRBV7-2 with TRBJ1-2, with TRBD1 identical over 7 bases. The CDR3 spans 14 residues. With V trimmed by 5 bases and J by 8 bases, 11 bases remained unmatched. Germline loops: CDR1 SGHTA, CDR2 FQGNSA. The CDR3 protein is CASSPQTGVGGYTF. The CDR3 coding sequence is TGTGCCAGCAGCCCACAAACAGGGGTAGGCGGCTACACCTTC.